This T cell receptor beta chain was identified in a study of early T cells in non-severe SARS-CoV-2 infection. Looking at the study overall: The authors sequenced bulk RNA from unsorted whole blood, leaving chains unpaired. Study-level results: VDJdb matches were skewed toward anti-spike CD8 T cell responses.

Unique molecular identifiers were attached to individual cDNA molecules. TCRdb fed the 5' RACE reads into MiXCR, producing one record per CDR3 protein. Of roughly 52,000 distinct CDR3 sequences listed, 6.5% are singletons. About this clonotype: Antigen specificity is unknown.

This CDR3 contains 17 residues. The junction had 15 bases not matched to a gene; V was cut back by 3 bases and J by 4 bases. Germline V gene data show CDR1 as DFQATT and CDR2 as SNEGSKA (reference sequence). The sequenced sample was whole blood, obtained at baseline. The rearrangement joins TRBV20-1 to TRBJ2-5, with 9 bases that match TRBD1. The TCR sequence derives from an adult who was a healthcare worker with PCR-confirmed SARS-CoV-2 infection or an uninfected control (not recorded which). The CDR3 DNA reads TGCAGTGCTAGCCCTCGGTCCGGGACAGGGAGATTAGAGACCCAGTACTTC. It specifies CSASPRSGTGRLETQYF.